One sample yielded the 32 T cell receptor beta chains listed below, sequenced in a study of T-cell reconstitution after alpha-beta-depleted transplantation in children. During its preparation, the TCRbeta library received unique molecular identifiers. TCRdb recomputed calls from the PCR reads with MiXCR, one row per CDR3 protein. The sample holds almost 500,000 distinct CDR3 sequences; 10% to 13% are singletons and the top ten take 2%. Specimen: PBMCs, collected before TCRalphabeta/CD19-depleted stem cell transplant. The receptors shown here come from a child aged 2 to 15 with inherited bone marrow failure, due to receive a stem cell transplant.

Many counts were recorded for this clonotype. J is TRBJ2-7 and V is TRBV11-2; TRBD2 matches 9 bases. The V gene's germline CDR1 is SGHAT and CDR2 FQNNGV. V gave up 1 base and J gave up 2 bases; unmatched junction bases: 6. CDR3 size: 16 residues. The CDR3 spells CASSLGRASGAYEQYF. CDR3 DNA sequence: TGTGCCAGCAGCTTAGGTCGGGCTAGCGGGGCCTACGAGCAGTACTTC.

Note on this clonotype: An end of the junction does not agree with germline; a read error may underlie this. The genes are TRBV5-1 and TRBJ2-2, with unresolved D. The CDR3 is 13 residues long. CDR1 is SGHRS, CDR2 YFSETQ, per germline. The CDR3 loop reads CAGSLGRPGELFF. As DNA, the CDR3 is TGCGCCGGCAGCTTGGGAAGACCCGGGGAGCTGTTTTTT.

Many counts were recorded for this clonotype. The J gene is TRBJ2-1, the V gene TRBV4-3, with D unresolved. Between the trimmed V and J ends, which lost 0 bases and 4 bases, there was a span of 7 bases. Germline V CDR1 and CDR2: LGHNA, YSLEER. CDR3 length equals 14 residues. Here the CDR3 reads CASSQEPGYNEQFF. As DNA, the CDR3 is TGCGCCAGCAGCCAAGAGCCCGGTTACAATGAGCAGTTCTTC.

As for this clonotype: With a much larger clone just one base away, this may be a read error. The gene calls are TRBV9 and TRBJ1-2, with 8 bases identical to TRBD1. There are 15 residues in the CDR3. Germline trimming cut 0 bases from V and 0 bases from J; bases unmatched to any gene: 1. CDR1 is SGDLS, CDR2 YYNGEE, per germline. The CDR3 DNA sequence: TGTGCCAGCAGCGTAGGGACAGGGCCTAACTATGGCTACACCTTC. Encoded protein: CASSVGTGPNYGYTF. The full variable domain, with the rest looked up from reference TRBV9 and TRBJ1-2, is DSGVTQTPKHLITATGQRVTLRCSPRSGDLSVYWYQQSLDQGLQFLIQYYNGEERAKGNILERFSAQQFPDLHSELNLSSLELGDSALYFCASSVGTGPNYGYTFGSGTRLTVV.

To note about this clonotype: A much larger clone is a single base away; this may be a read error. The missing conserved phenylalanine or tryptophan at the end of this CDR3 makes a read error likely. V and J are TRBV2 and TRBJ2-5; no clear D. V dropped 7 bases and J dropped 3 bases, with 12 bases sitting between them. The V gene's germline CDR1 is SNHLY and CDR2 FYNNEI. The length of the CDR3 is 13 residues. The CDR3 region is CASIGLIKETQYL. CDR3 coding DNA: TGTGCCAGCATTGGCCTCATTAAAGAGACCCAGTACTTG.

The chain employs TRBV19 and TRBJ1-4; weak D call: TRBD1 (5 bases). This CDR3 region has 14 residues. Germline CDR1 and CDR2: LNHDA and SQIVND (reference sequence). The ends were cut back, 5 bases at V and 7 bases at J, with 14 bases in the middle. CDR3 sequence: CASSRRQGVEKLFF. CDR3 coding DNA: TGTGCCAGTAGTCGTCGGCAGGGTGTTGAAAAACTGTTTTTT.

At least ten counts were recorded for this clonotype. The chain couples TRBV20-1 to TRBJ2-2, with 9 bases lining up with TRBD1. The CDR3 consists of 15 residues. Germline lookup yields CDR1 DFQATT and CDR2 SNEGSKA (reference sequence). Unmatched junction bases numbered 7, after V lost 4 bases and J lost 4 bases. CDR3 protein: CSANPQGAATGELFF. CDR3 DNA: TGCAGTGCTAACCCACAGGGGGCGGCCACCGGGGAGCTGTTTTTT.

Many counts were recorded for this clonotype. The chain joins TRBV30 to TRBJ1-2; D may be TRBD1 (6 bases). Between the trimmed V and J ends, which lost 4 bases and 2 bases, there was a span of 17 bases. Germline assignment: CDR1 GTSNPN and CDR2 SVGIG (reference sequence). The CDR3 contains 15 residues. The chain's CDR3 is CAWIPTGRWNYGYTF. The DNA for the CDR3 is TGTGCCTGGATCCCAACAGGGCGATGGAACTATGGCTACACCTTC.

This clonotype was picked up a small number of times. The rearrangement joins TRBV5-5 to TRBJ2-1; TRBD2 might be the D (5 bases). Trimming stripped 2 bases from V and 10 bases from J, with 16 bases between. Germline V gene data show CDR1 as SGHKS and CDR2 as YYEKEE (reference sequence). The CDR3 runs to 14 residues. The CDR3 DNA is TGTGCCAGCAGCTTATCAACCGGAGGCCTCGAGCAGTTCTTC. Its protein product is CASSLSTGGLEQFF.

This clonotype was seen at least ten times. The chain has TRBV29-1 and TRBJ2-7, with unresolved D. The V gene's germline CDR1 is SQVTM and CDR2 ANQGSEA. The CDR3 runs to 13 residues. V was clipped by 6 bases and J by 5 bases, with 17 bases between them. CDR3 nucleotides: TGCAGCGTAGCCAGACTCCTAGGCCACGAGCAGTACTTC. As protein: CSVARLLGHEQYF.

This clonotype was found many times. The J gene is TRBJ1-2, the V gene TRBV3-1; no firm D call. The CDR3 is made up of 14 amino acids. With 1 base removed from V and 2 bases from J, the gap between germline ends came to 8 bases. Germline CDR1 and CDR2: LGHDT and YNNKEL (reference sequence). Here the CDR3 reads CASSQGRVNYGYTF. CDR3 nucleotides: TGTGCCAGCAGCCAAGGTCGGGTGAACTATGGCTACACCTTC.

This clonotype showed up many times. Relative to the germline gene, one junction end is altered; a read error may explain this. The rearrangement joins TRBV7-7 to TRBJ2-1; TRBD2 agrees at 9 bases. CDR3 length: 15 residues. The germline V gene encodes CDR1 SSHAT and CDR2 FNYEAQ (reference sequence). DNA for the CDR3: TGTGCTAGCAGCTTAGGCAGCGGGAGGCTTAATGAGCAGTTCTTC. Translated, it gives CASSLGSGRLNEQFF.

This clonotype was seen many times. The gene calls are TRBV20-1 and TRBJ2-7; no clear D. Trimming left V 0 bases short and J 6 bases short, with 15 bases between. From germline, CDR1 is DFQATT and CDR2 SNEGSKA (reference sequence). This CDR3 is 14 amino acids long. The DNA of the CDR3 is TGCAGTGCTAGAGATCTGTGGGGTACGGGCGAGCAGTACTTC. Translating it yields CSARDLWGTGEQYF.

This clonotype was observed at least ten times. The J gene is TRBJ2-1, the V gene TRBV12-3 or TRBV12-4; 8 bases agree with TRBD2. The junction had 2 bases not matched to a gene; V was cut back by 0 bases and J by 4 bases. The CDR3 is 15 residues long. The chain's CDR3 is CASSLALAGYNEQFF. In DNA, the CDR3 is TGTGCCAGCAGTTTAGCGTTAGCGGGGTACAATGAGCAGTTCTTC.

This clonotype was seen many times. The chain has TRBV18 and TRBJ1-3, with D tentatively TRBD1 (6 bases). The CDR3 consists of 15 residues. V was pared by 2 bases and J by 5 bases, with 13 bases between. Germline V lookup: CDR1 KGHSH, CDR2 LQKENI. In DNA form, the CDR3 reads TGTGCCAGCTCACCAAGGACAGACCTGAGAAACACCATATATTTT. Its translation: CASSPRTDLRNTIYF.

The sample holds a few counts of this clonotype. V and J are TRBV18 and TRBJ2-1, with 7 bases that match TRBD2. CDR1 KGHSH and CDR2 LQKENI come from the germline V gene. The V and J ends lost 3 bases and 5 bases, in that order; junction bases with no gene match: 7. This CDR3 contains 15 residues. The CDR3 DNA follows: TGTGCCAGCTCACCGATACTAGCGCTACACAATGAGCAGTTCTTC. Its translation is CASSPILALHNEQFF.

This chain connects TRBV7-9 to TRBJ2-7; D may correspond to TRBD1 or TRBD2 (5 bases each). This CDR3 has 14 amino acids. CDR1 is SEHNR, CDR2 FQNEAQ, per germline (reference sequence). Trimming removed 5 bases from V and 0 bases from J, with 11 bases in between. This CDR3 is CASSNRDPSYEQYF. The CDR3 DNA reads TGTGCCAGCAGCAACCGGGACCCCTCCTACGAGCAGTACTTC.

This clonotype was observed many times. The V call is TRBV7-9, the J call TRBJ2-2; TRBD1 or TRBD2 may be the D gene (5 bases each). The CDR3 is made up of 14 amino acids. The germline V gene encodes CDR1 SEHNR and CDR2 FQNEAQ (reference sequence). Deletions cut 6 bases from V and 6 bases from J, with 14 bases between. The CDR3 DNA sequence: TGTGCCAGCAGAACCGGGGCTCATGCCGGGGAGCTGTTTTTT. Encoded protein: CASRTGAHAGELFF.

Many counts were recorded for this clonotype. V and J are TRBV27 and TRBJ2-1, with a weak D call TRBD1 (6 bases). The CDR3 runs 15 residues. The V end was cut by 4 bases, the J end by 6 bases, with 16 bases between. Germline V gene data show CDR1 as MNHEY and CDR2 as SMNVEV (reference sequence). CDR3 protein: CASSSPSDRPNEQFF. For the CDR3, the DNA is TGTGCCAGCAGTTCTCCCTCGGACAGACCCAATGAGCAGTTCTTC.

The chain is built from TRBV18 and TRBJ2-3; 11 positions match TRBD2. Germline values: CDR1 KGHSH, CDR2 LQKENI. This CDR3 has 16 amino acids. V lost 2 bases to trimming and J lost 2 bases; unmatched junction nucleotides: 3. The CDR3 loop is CASSPGLAGTTDTQYF. The CDR3 DNA follows: TGTGCCAGCTCACCAGGACTAGCGGGTACCACAGATACGCAGTATTTT.

This clonotype was picked up many times. The chain links TRBV7-8 to TRBJ2-5; tentatively, D is TRBD2 (6 bases). Trimming shortened V by 2 bases and J by 0 bases, and 10 bases separated the two germline ends. The germline gives CDR1 SGHVS, CDR2 FQNEAQ. The CDR3 loop spans 15 amino acids. The CDR3 DNA reads TGTGCCAGCAGCTTAACCCCGGGGGACCAAGAGACCCAGTACTTC. Its protein is CASSLTPGDQETQYF.

In this sample, this clonotype turned up a few times. CDR3 bases: TGTGCCAGCTCACCACCCACGGGAACCTCTGGAAACACCATATATTTT. It codes for CASSPPTGTSGNTIYF. The gene calls are TRBV18 and TRBJ1-3; D is ambiguous. V lost 0 bases and J 0 bases, leaving 9 bases between the germline ends. CDR3 length: 16 amino acids. Germline V gene lookup returns CDR1 KGHSH and CDR2 LQKENI.

This clonotype was counted many times. J is TRBJ2-7 and V is TRBV27; D remains unclear. CDR3 length: 15 residues. The ends were cut back, 6 bases at V and 1 base at J, with 16 bases in the middle. Germline lookup yields CDR1 MNHEY and CDR2 SMNVEV (reference sequence). CDR3 bases: TGTGCCAGCAGCCCAATCCCGCCCAGGTCCTACGAGCAGTACTTC. It encodes CASSPIPPRSYEQYF.

The chain uses TRBV12-3 or TRBV12-4 and TRBJ2-5; 8 nucleotides align to TRBD2. The CDR3 runs to 15 residues. V was pared by 3 bases and J by 0 bases, with 3 bases of the junction left unmatched. The CDR3 DNA sequence: TGTGCCAGCAGTTTTCAGCGGGAGTACCAAGAGACCCAGTACTTC. It is translated as CASSFQREYQETQYF.

The chain recombines TRBV20-1 with TRBJ2-1; no reliable D call. The CDR3 runs to 13 residues. Germline V gives CDR1 DFQATT, CDR2 SNEGSKA (reference sequence). V gave up 5 bases and J gave up 7 bases, with 15 bases separating them. CDR3 nucleotide sequence: TGCAGTGCTCGCATGGTCGTTCGGAATGAGCAGTTCTTC. The encoded protein is CSARMVVRNEQFF.

The table lists this clonotype with many counts. The chain joins TRBV29-1 to TRBJ2-7; the D is unclear. Germline V gene lookup returns CDR1 SQVTM and CDR2 ANQGSEA. The CDR3 contains 10 residues. Trimming removed 3 bases from V and 2 bases from J, with 2 bases in between. The CDR3 loop is CSVDTYEQYF. CDR3 DNA sequence: TGCAGCGTTGATACCTACGAGCAGTACTTC.

CDR3: CASSLVSGRATDTQYF. The CDR3 coding sequence is TGTGCCAGCAGCTTAGTTTCCGGACGGGCCACAGATACGCAGTATTTT. The V and J genes are TRBV11-2 and TRBJ2-3, with unresolved D. Germline CDR1 reads SGHAT; CDR2 reads FQNNGV. This CDR3 has 16 residues. Trimming pared 1 base from V and 2 bases from J, leaving 13 bases between. The full variable domain, with the rest looked up from reference TRBV11-2 and TRBJ2-3, is EAGVAQSPRYKIIEKRQSVAFWCNPISGHATLYWYQQILGQGPKLLIQFQNNGVVDDSQLPKDRFSAERLKGVDSTLKIQPAKLEDSAVYLCASSLVSGRATDTQYFGPGTRLTVL.

Comment on this clonotype: A much larger clone sits a single nucleotide away, making a read error possible. The chain joins TRBV15 to TRBJ2-1; D remains unclear. The CDR3 contains 12 residues. Trimming stripped 8 bases from V and 7 bases from J, with 12 bases between. CDR1 is LNHNV, CDR2 YYDKDF, per germline (reference sequence). CDR3 sequence (DNA): TGTGCCACCGCACGGATCATTAATGAGCAGTTCTTC. It specifies CATARIINEQFF.

In this sample, this clonotype turned up a few times. As DNA, the CDR3 is TGTGCCAGCAATTCTAGGGGTGGCGCAGATACGCAGTATTTT. Translating gives CASNSRGGADTQYF. This chain uses TRBV12-3 or TRBV12-4 with TRBJ2-3, with D possibly being TRBD1 (5 bases). V lost 7 bases and J lost 4, with 15 bases in between. This CDR3 is 14 amino acids long.

This clonotype has just a few counts. The chain carries TRBV19 and TRBJ2-1, with 12 nucleotides matching TRBD2. CDR3 size: 16 residues. Germline CDR1 LNHDA, CDR2 SQIVND (reference sequence). With V trimmed by 3 bases and J by 3 bases, 3 bases remained unmatched. The CDR3 here is CASSIGLAGFYNEQFF. The CDR3 nucleotides are TGTGCCAGTAGTATCGGACTAGCGGGATTCTACAATGAGCAGTTCTTC.

The rearrangement joins TRBV5-5 to TRBJ2-5; tentative D call: TRBD1 (6 bases). Trimming cost V 4 bases and J 3 bases, with 13 bases left between them. Germline loops: CDR1 SGHKS, CDR2 YYEKEE (reference sequence). This CDR3 has 14 residues. The CDR3 DNA reads as TGTGCCAGCAGCCCCCCCCGGACAGAAGAGACCCAGTACTTC. Its translation: CASSPPRTEETQYF. Complete variable domain (other parts from reference TRBV5-5 and TRBJ2-5): DAGVTQSPTHLIKTRGQQVTLRCSPISGHKSVSWYQQVLGQGPQFIFQYYEKEERGRGNFPDRFSARQFPNYSSELNVNALLLGDSALYLCASSPPRTEETQYFGPGTRLLVL.

This clonotype has ten or more counts. The genes are TRBV6-1 and TRBJ2-1, with D perhaps TRBD1 (6 bases). The CDR3 has 15 amino acids. V lost 4 bases to trimming and J lost 2 bases, with 12 bases between them. Germline V CDR1 and CDR2: MNHNS, SASEGT. The CDR3 DNA is TGTGCCAGCAGTGTCTACAGGGCTGCCTACAATGAGCAGTTCTTC. Translation: CASSVYRAAYNEQFF.